These T cell receptor beta chains were read from a single sample in a study of OX40 agonist ivuxolimab in advanced cancers. Only in-frame clones appear in the TCRdb table, and some are missing; sequencing was by immunoSEQ multiplex PCR. The data hold 60,000 to 75,000 clones, with around 90% observed a single time. The sample was CD4+ or CD8+ T cells sorted from blood, taken in a trial of the OX40 agonist ivuxolimab. Every receptor here comes from an adult with an advanced solid tumor such as melanoma, head and neck, liver or kidney cancer. Both conserved end residues are part of each CDR3. A D gene is named only where the DNA matches it firmly. Clone sizes are given selectively: once, few, many, or a class where the clone is expanded.

clone_size,cdr3_length,d_call,v_call,j_call,cdr3_aa,cdr3_nt
.,13,.,TRBV29-1,TRBJ2-3,CSVVPLLVHTQYF,TGCAGCGTTGTCCCTCTACTAGTCCATACGCAGTATTTT
.,15,TRBD2,TRBV7-3,TRBJ2-1,CASSLAGGLGNEQFF,TGTGCCAGCAGCCTAGCGGGGGGGCTTGGCAATGAGCAGTTCTTC
.,14,.,TRBV18,TRBJ1-4,CASRRGTTNEKLFF,TGTGCCAGCCGGCGGGGGACAACTAATGAAAAACTGTTTTTT
.,13,.,TRBV19,TRBJ1-2,CASSIGRDYGYTF,TGTGCCAGTAGTATAGGGAGGGACTATGGCTACACCTTC
.,13,.,TRBV6-5,TRBJ2-3,CASSTRDTDTQYF,TGTGCCAGCAGTACCCGGGACACCGATACGCAGTATTTT
.,15,.,TRBV7-6,TRBJ2-3,CASSLGGGRTDTQYF,TGTGCCAGCAGCTTAGGCGGGGGCCGCACAGATACGCAGTATTTT
few,15,.,TRBV2,TRBJ1-2,CASSEGRGRASGYTF,TGTGCCAGCAGTGAAGGGAGGGGCAGGGCTAGCGGCTACACCTTC
.,15,TRBD2,TRBV7-2,TRBJ2-1,CASSPGTSGYNEQFF,TGTGCCAGCAGCCCCGGGACTAGCGGTTACAATGAGCAGTTCTTC
.,10,.,TRBV20-1,TRBJ2-1,CSAAYNEQFF,TGCAGTGCTGCATACAATGAGCAGTTCTTC
.,14,TRBD2,TRBV6-4,TRBJ2-2,CASSPSSGTGELFF,TGTGCCAGCAGTCCTTCTAGCGGGACCGGGGAGCTGTTTTTT
.,16,.,TRBV11-1,TRBJ1-4,CASSRGLSATNEKLFF,TGTGCCAGCAGCCGTGGACTTTCAGCAACTAATGAAAAACTGTTTTTT
.,15,.,TRBV18,TRBJ1-1,CASSPIRTENTEAFF,TGTGCCAGCTCACCAATTAGGACGGAGAACACTGAAGCTTTCTTT
.,15,TRBD1,TRBV6-1,TRBJ1-6,CAILITGTGGSPLHF,TGTGCCATCCTCATCACCGGGACAGGGGGATCACCCCTCCACTTT
.,15,.,TRBV18,TRBJ1-1,CASSPGTAMNTEAFF,TGTGCCAGCTCACCAGGGACGGCAATGAACACTGAAGCTTTCTTT
.,16,.,TRBV5-1,TRBJ2-3,CASSLNGQGGADTQYF,TGCGCCAGCAGCCTTAACGGACAGGGAGGGGCAGATACGCAGTATTTT
.,12,.,TRBV5-1,TRBJ1-1,CASSLDRQQAFF,TGCGCCAGCAGCTTGGACCGGCAGCAAGCTTTCTTT
.,11,.,TRBV20-1,TRBJ1-2,CSARGTLTIAF,TGCAGTGCTCGCGGGACGTTGACTATCGCCTTC
few,17,TRBD1,TRBV19,TRBJ1-5,CASSLYGTGTSNQPQHF,TGTGCCAGTAGTCTTTACGGGACAGGAACTAGCAATCAGCCCCAGCATTTT
.,16,TRBD1,TRBV10-2,TRBJ1-1,CASSVVTGGGWTEAFF,TGCGCCAGCAGTGTGGTGACAGGGGGAGGTTGGACTGAAGCTTTCTTT
.,13,TRBD2,TRBV11-1,TRBJ2-5,CASSFSGGETQYF,TGTGCCAGCAGCTTCTCGGGGGGGGAGACCCAGTACTTC
.,16,TRBD1,TRBV5-4,TRBJ2-7,CASSVPGQGSSYEQYF,TGTGCCAGCAGCGTTCCGGGACAGGGCTCATCCTACGAGCAGTACTTC
once,12,.,TRBV2,TRBJ2-5,CASSYGQETQYF,TGTGCCAGCAGTTACGGCCAAGAGACCCAGTACTTC
.,17,.,TRBV25-1,TRBJ2-7,CASRANRAGGPNYEQYF,TGTGCCAGCAGAGCTAACAGGGCCGGGGGACCCAACTACGAGCAGTACTTC
.,13,.,TRBV27,TRBJ2-2,CASRSIITGELFF,TGTGCCAGCAGATCCATAATCACCGGGGAGCTGTTTTTT
.,16,TRBD2,TRBV7-9,TRBJ2-7,CASSPLPGTSVGEQYF,TGTGCCAGCAGCCCCCTCCCCGGGACTAGCGTCGGCGAGCAGTACTTC
.,15,TRBD2,TRBV7-8,TRBJ2-7,CASSLAPSGAYEQYF,TGTGCCAGCAGCTTAGCGCCTAGCGGAGCTTACGAGCAGTACTTC
.,12,.,TRBV13,TRBJ2-7,CASSLRFYEQYF,TGTGCCAGCAGCTTACGGTTTTACGAGCAGTACTTC
few,13,.,TRBV10-3,TRBJ1-2,CAIGQVKDYGYTF,TGTGCCATCGGTCAGGTCAAGGACTATGGCTACACCTTC
.,15,.,TRBV28,TRBJ1-1,CASRSGGAGSTEAFF,TGTGCCAGCAGATCTGGAGGGGCAGGGAGCACTGAAGCTTTCTTT
.,16,.,TRBV2,TRBJ1-4,CASSETRQATNEKLFF,TGTGCCAGCAGTGAAACCCGACAGGCAACTAATGAAAAACTGTTTTTT
.,15,.,TRBV5-8,TRBJ1-5,CATGQGLYSNQPQHF,TGTGCCACCGGACAAGGCCTTTATAGCAATCAGCCCCAGCATTTT
.,13,.,TRBV5-5,TRBJ1-2,CASSLVRGGGYTF,TGTGCCAGCAGCTTGGTTCGGGGTGGTGGCTACACCTTC
.,15,.,TRBV27,TRBJ1-1,CASSSDRSYYTEAFF,TGTGCCAGCAGTTCTGACAGGTCGTACTACACTGAAGCTTTCTTT
.,13,.,TRBV5-1,TRBJ2-1,CASSDGWGFEQFF,TGCGCCAGCAGCGACGGGTGGGGCTTTGAGCAGTTCTTC
.,16,TRBD1,TRBV19,TRBJ1-5,CASSREGQASNQPQHF,TGTGCCAGTAGCCGTGAGGGACAGGCGAGCAATCAGCCCCAGCATTTT
.,15,.,TRBV6-5,TRBJ2-1,CASSRSGSSYNEQFF,TGTGCCAGCAGTCGATCAGGGAGCTCCTACAATGAGCAGTTCTTC
.,13,TRBD2,TRBV2,TRBJ2-7,CASLGRAPLEQYF,TGTGCCAGCCTAGGGAGGGCCCCTCTCGAGCAGTACTTC
.,16,.,TRBV5-1,TRBJ1-1,CASSPGQNIMNTEAFF,TGCGCCAGCAGCCCCGGACAGAATATCATGAACACTGAAGCTTTCTTT
.,14,.,TRBV9,TRBJ2-7,CASSVDGPGYEQYF,TGTGCCAGCAGCGTAGATGGGCCTGGCTACGAGCAGTACTTC
.,14,TRBD1,TRBV6-5,TRBJ1-4,CASSLQGANEKLFF,TGTGCCAGCAGTCTTCAGGGGGCTAATGAAAAACTGTTTTTT
.,14,.,TRBV7-6,TRBJ2-5,CASSLGSGIETQYF,TGTGCCAGCAGCTTAGGGAGTGGTATAGAGACCCAGTACTTC
.,14,.,TRBV4-1,TRBJ1-4,CASSPPSGNEKLFF,TGCGCCAGCAGCCCCCCGAGTGGGAATGAAAAACTGTTTTTT
.,15,TRBD1,TRBV7-6,TRBJ2-3,CASSLGQVSGDTQYF,TGTGCCAGCAGCCTCGGACAGGTCTCAGGAGATACGCAGTATTTT